The 18 T cell receptor beta chains presented below share a single source sample, sequenced in a study of beta chain features in type 1 diabetes. Study results and limitations: Significant though moderate, a shortening of TCRB CDR3s appeared in all four CD4+ subsets of Type 1 diabetes patients.

All of the isolated RNA was reverse transcribed, so expressed TCRB transcripts were sequenced. Assay: immunoSEQ multiplex PCR; the TCRdb copy retains only in-frame clones and omits some. The sample consists of a few hundred thousand clones, 9.6% of them appearing once. The antigens of these receptors remain unknown. The material sequenced was central memory CD4+ T cells from blood. Receptor source: a man aged 25-45 years with type 1 diabetes.

Many counts were recorded for this clone. V usage is TRBV18 and J usage is TRBJ2-1, with 14 nucleotides matching TRBD2. Germline loops: CDR1 KGHSH, CDR2 LQKENI. The CDR3 sequence is 15 residues long. V lost 4 bases to trimming and J lost 10 bases; unmatched junction nucleotides: 6. The CDR3 loop is CASSRGLAGEREQFF. The DNA for the CDR3 is TGTGCCAGCTCACGGGGACTAGCGGGAGAACGCGAGCAGTTCTTC. The full variable domain, rest sourced from reference TRBV18 and TRBJ2-1, is NAGVMQNPRHLVRRRGQEARLRCSPMKGHSHVYWYRQLPEEGLKFMVYLQKENIIDESGMPKERFSAEFPKEGPSILRIQQVVRGDSAAYFCASSRGLAGEREQFFGPGTRLTVL.

This clone has a handful of counts. This chain links TRBV19 with TRBJ2-1; D remains unclear. Germline V lookup: CDR1 LNHDA, CDR2 SQIVND (reference sequence). Trimming stripped 3 bases from V and 4 bases from J, with 16 bases between. The CDR3 covers 16 residues. This CDR3 is CASSMSPPASYNEQFF. DNA of the CDR3: TGTGCCAGTAGTATGAGTCCCCCCGCCTCTTACAATGAGCAGTTCTTC.

This clone was seen a few times. This chain uses TRBV19 with TRBJ1-1; unclear D gene. This CDR3 comprises 13 residues. The germline V and J ends were trimmed by 2 bases and 0 bases, with 4 bases remaining between them. Germline CDR1 and CDR2: LNHDA and SQIVND (reference sequence). For the CDR3, the DNA is TGTGCCAGTAGTATAAATATGAACACTGAAGCTTTCTTT. Its translation: CASSINMNTEAFF.

The sample holds a few counts of this clone. The CDR3 nucleotides are TGTGCCAGCAGCGGAAAGACCATGAACACTGAAGCTTTCTTT. The encoded protein is CASSGKTMNTEAFF. The rearrangement uses TRBV9 and TRBJ1-1; no clear D gene. Germline V lookup: CDR1 SGDLS, CDR2 YYNGEE. With 3 bases removed from V and 0 bases from J, the gap between germline ends came to 9 bases. The CDR3 is 14 amino acids.

This clone was picked up a small number of times. The V call is TRBV5-1, the J call TRBJ2-7, with D maybe TRBD1 (6 bases). The CDR3 is 14 amino acids. Trimming stripped 4 bases from V and 2 bases from J, with 13 bases between. Germline loops: CDR1 SGHRS, CDR2 YFSETQ. The CDR3 nucleotides read TGCGCCAGCAGCCCTCGGACAGAGGCCTACGAGCAGTACTTC. Protein sequence: CASSPRTEAYEQYF.

In its sample, this clone was seen many times. V gene TRBV10-3 combines with J gene TRBJ2-5; D not resolved. Germline CDR1 reads ENHRY; CDR2 reads SYGVKD. Trimming left V 4 bases short and J 2 bases short, with 2 bases between. The CDR3 is 11 residues long. In DNA, the CDR3 is TGTGCCATCAGTGCTCAAGAGACCCAGTACTTC. Translation: CAISAQETQYF.

This clone has just a few counts. CDR3 loop: CASSQGGGGLEQFF. The CDR3 DNA reads TGCGCCAGCAGCCAAGGGGGAGGGGGCCTTGAGCAGTTCTTC. This chain connects TRBV4-3 to TRBJ2-1; either TRBD1 or TRBD2 may fit D (7 bases each). CDR1 LGHNA and CDR2 YSLEER come from the germline V gene. The CDR3 is 14 amino acids. Trimming left V 1 base short and J 9 bases short, with 13 bases between.

This clone has ten or more counts. The chain recombines TRBV7-9 with TRBJ2-3; perhaps TRBD2 as D (6 bases). This CDR3 is 14 amino acids long. V gave up 4 bases and J gave up 3 bases, with 11 bases separating them. Germline CDR1 is SEHNR and CDR2 is FQNEAQ (reference sequence). In nucleotides, the CDR3 is TGTGCCAGCAGCTCGGCAGGGAGGACAGATACGCAGTATTTT. It translates to CASSSAGRTDTQYF.

The chain combines TRBV4-2 with TRBJ1-5, with D uncertain. This CDR3 comprises 13 residues. V gave up 5 bases and J gave up 7 bases, with 12 bases separating them. CDR1 is LGHNA and CDR2 is YNFKEQ in the germline V gene. The CDR3 here is CASSLDPEQPQHF. The CDR3 bases are TGTGCCAGCAGCTTAGATCCAGAACAGCCCCAGCATTTT.

This clone has just a few counts. V is TRBV9 and J is TRBJ2-4; 7 bases are a match to TRBD1. The CDR3 contains 13 residues. Germline assignment: CDR1 SGDLS and CDR2 YYNGEE. Germline trimming cut 4 bases from V and 12 bases from J; bases unmatched to any gene: 10. The DNA for the CDR3 is TGTGCCAGCAGCCCGATCGGACAGGTCGCTCAGTACTTC. This sequence encodes CASSPIGQVAQYF.

The CDR3 DNA reads TGTGCCCTAAACGATCAGGAATCTGGCTACACCTTC. Protein sequence: CALNDQESGYTF. The chain employs TRBV10-3 and TRBJ1-2, with D hard to call. The CDR3 sequence is 12 residues long. Germline V gene lookup returns CDR1 ENHRY and CDR2 SYGVKD. V was pared by 11 bases and J by 7 bases, with 17 bases between.

In its sample, this clone was seen a few times. V and J are TRBV28 and TRBJ1-2; 7 bases match TRBD1. Germline CDR1 reads MDHEN; CDR2 reads SYDVKM. Germline trimming cut 3 bases from V and 4 bases from J; bases unmatched to any gene: 2. CDR3 size: 13 residues. The CDR3 loop reads CASSLGQRYGYTF. The CDR3 DNA sequence: TGTGCCAGCAGTTTGGGACAGCGCTATGGCTACACCTTC.

There are many counts of this clone. The chain has TRBV10-3 and TRBJ2-1; 8 positions match TRBD2. The CDR3 sequence is 16 residues long. The V gene's germline CDR1 is ENHRY and CDR2 SYGVKD. V gave up 4 bases and J gave up 6 bases; unmatched junction bases: 11. The CDR3 DNA sequence: TGTGCCATCAGTGGGGTCGCGGCTAGCGGGTCCAATGAGCAGTTCTTC. This gives the protein CAISGVAASGSNEQFF.

This clone was counted between two and nine times. V gene TRBV13 combines with J gene TRBJ1-1, with D tentatively TRBD1 (5 bases). The CDR3 extends over 13 amino acids. Trimming removed 7 bases at V and 6 bases at J, with 15 bases between. Germline assignment: CDR1 PRHDT and CDR2 FYEKMQ (reference sequence). The CDR3: CASTWNRFPEAFF. The CDR3, as DNA: TGTGCCAGCACCTGGAACAGGTTCCCTGAAGCTTTCTTT.

This clone was counted between two and nine times. V gene TRBV6-1 combines with J gene TRBJ2-7, with unresolved D. The CDR3 is 12 residues long. Germline lookup yields CDR1 MNHNS and CDR2 SASEGT. V was pared by 5 bases and J by 9 bases, with 14 bases between. The CDR3, as DNA: TGTGCCAGCAGTATTTCCTACGAGTGGCAGTACTTC. This codes for CASSISYEWQYF.

This rearrangement joins TRBV25-1 to TRBJ2-1; the D gene is possibly TRBD2 (6 bases). CDR1 is MGHDK and CDR2 is SYGVNS in the germline V gene. The ends were cut back, 3 bases at V and 3 bases at J, with 12 bases in the middle. The CDR3 runs 15 residues. The CDR3, as DNA: TGTGCCAGCAGTGACGCGGGATCCTTCTACAATGAGCAGTTCTTC. Its translation is CASSDAGSFYNEQFF. Together with reference TRBV25-1 and TRBJ2-1, the CDR3 gives the full variable domain: EADIYQTPRYLVIGTGKKITLECSQTMGHDKMYWYQQDPGMELHLIHYSYGVNSTEKGDLSSESTVSRIRTEHFPLTLESARPSHTSQYLCASSDAGSFYNEQFFGPGTRLTVL.

This clone was seen a few times. The V call is TRBV5-1, the J call TRBJ2-7, with 10 bases lining up with TRBD2. CDR1 and CDR2 from the germline V gene are SGHRS and YFSETQ. The V gene end was trimmed by 3 bases and the J gene end by 6 bases; junction bases not matched to a gene: 6. The CDR3 loop spans 14 amino acids. DNA of the CDR3: TGCGCCAGCAGCTCCTCGCTAGCGGGAGCCGAGCAGTACTTC. Translation: CASSSSLAGAEQYF.

This clone was observed a few times. This chain joins TRBV5-4 and TRBJ1-2; D perhaps matches TRBD1 (6 bases). CDR1 is SGHNT, CDR2 YYREEE, per germline (reference sequence). The CDR3 runs to 15 residues. The V end was cut by 0 bases, the J end by 6 bases, with 15 bases between. In DNA, the CDR3 is TGTGCCAGCAGCTTGGCCGCAGGGGCGAATGATGGCTACACCTTC. It translates to CASSLAAGANDGYTF.